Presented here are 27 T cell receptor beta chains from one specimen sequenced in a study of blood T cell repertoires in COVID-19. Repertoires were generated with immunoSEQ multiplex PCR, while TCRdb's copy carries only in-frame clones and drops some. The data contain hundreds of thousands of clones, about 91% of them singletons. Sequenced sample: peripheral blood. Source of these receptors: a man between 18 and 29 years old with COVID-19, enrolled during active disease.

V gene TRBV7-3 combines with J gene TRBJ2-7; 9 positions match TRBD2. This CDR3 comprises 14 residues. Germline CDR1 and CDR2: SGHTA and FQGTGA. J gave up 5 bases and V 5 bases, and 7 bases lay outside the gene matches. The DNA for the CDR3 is TGTGCCAGCAGCGACCTCGGACTAGCGAACGAGCAGTACTTC. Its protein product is CASSDLGLANEQYF.

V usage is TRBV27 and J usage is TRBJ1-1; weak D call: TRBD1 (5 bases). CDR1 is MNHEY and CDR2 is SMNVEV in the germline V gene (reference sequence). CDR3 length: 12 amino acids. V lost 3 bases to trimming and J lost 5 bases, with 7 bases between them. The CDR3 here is CASSFAGTEAFF. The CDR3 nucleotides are TGTGCCAGCAGTTTCGCAGGGACTGAAGCTTTCTTT.

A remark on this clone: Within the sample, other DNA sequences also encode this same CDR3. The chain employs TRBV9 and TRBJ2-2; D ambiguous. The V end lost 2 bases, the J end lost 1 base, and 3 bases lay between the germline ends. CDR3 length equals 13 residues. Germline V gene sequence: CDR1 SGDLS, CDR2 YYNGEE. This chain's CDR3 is CASSVRNTGELFF. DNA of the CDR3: TGTGCCAGCAGCGTTCGGAACACCGGGGAGCTGTTTTTT.

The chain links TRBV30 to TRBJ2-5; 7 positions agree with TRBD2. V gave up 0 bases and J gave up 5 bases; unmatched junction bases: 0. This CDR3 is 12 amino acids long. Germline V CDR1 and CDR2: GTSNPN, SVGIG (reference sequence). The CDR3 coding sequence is TGTGCCTGGAGTGTCGGGAGGGAGACCCAGTACTTC. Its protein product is CAWSVGRETQYF. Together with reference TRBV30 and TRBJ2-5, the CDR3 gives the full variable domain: SQTIHQWPATLVQPVGSPLSLECTVEGTSNPNLYWYRQAAGRGLQLLFYSVGIGQISSEVPQNLSASRPQDRQFILSSKKLLLSDSGFYLCAWSVGRETQYFGPGTRLLVL.

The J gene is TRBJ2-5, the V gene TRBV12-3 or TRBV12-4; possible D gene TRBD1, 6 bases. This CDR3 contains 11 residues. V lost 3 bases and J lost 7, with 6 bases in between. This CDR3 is CASSFRGTQYF. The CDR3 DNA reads TGTGCCAGCAGTTTCAGGGGGACCCAGTACTTC.

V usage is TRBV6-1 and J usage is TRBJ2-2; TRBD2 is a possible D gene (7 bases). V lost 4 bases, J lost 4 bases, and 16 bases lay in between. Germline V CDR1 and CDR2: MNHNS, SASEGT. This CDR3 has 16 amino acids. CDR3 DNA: TGTGCCAGCAGTGTTCGGGGGGCGGTGAGCACCGGGGAGCTGTTTTTT. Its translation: CASSVRGAVSTGELFF.

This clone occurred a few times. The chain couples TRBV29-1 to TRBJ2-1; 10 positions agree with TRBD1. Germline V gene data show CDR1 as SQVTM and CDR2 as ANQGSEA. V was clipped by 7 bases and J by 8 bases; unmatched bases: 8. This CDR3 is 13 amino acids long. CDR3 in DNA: TGCAGCGGCCGGGACAGGGGTAGCGATGAGCAGTTCTTC. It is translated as CSGRDRGSDEQFF.

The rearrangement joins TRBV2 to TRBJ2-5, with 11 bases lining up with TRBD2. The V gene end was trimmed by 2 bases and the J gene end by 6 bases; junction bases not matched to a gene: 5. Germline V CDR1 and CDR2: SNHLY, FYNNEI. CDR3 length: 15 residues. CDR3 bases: TGTGCCAGCAGTGAACTAGCGGGGGGCCGGAAGACCCAGTACTTC. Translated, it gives CASSELAGGRKTQYF.

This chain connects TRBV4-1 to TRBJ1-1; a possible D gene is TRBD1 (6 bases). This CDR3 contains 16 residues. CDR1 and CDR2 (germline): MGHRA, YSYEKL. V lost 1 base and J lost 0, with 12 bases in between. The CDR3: CASSQALQGLNTEAFF. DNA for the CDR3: TGCGCCAGCAGCCAAGCCCTACAGGGACTGAACACTGAAGCTTTCTTT.

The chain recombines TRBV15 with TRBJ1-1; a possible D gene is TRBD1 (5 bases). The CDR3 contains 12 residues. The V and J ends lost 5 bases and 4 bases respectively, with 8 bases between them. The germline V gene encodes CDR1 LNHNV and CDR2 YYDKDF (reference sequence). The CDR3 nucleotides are TGTGCCACCAGCGCACAGGCCACTGAAGCTTTCTTT. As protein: CATSAQATEAFF.

The DNA of the CDR3 is TGTGCCAGCACAGCGAGCATGAACACTGAAGCTTTCTTT. Translating gives CASTASMNTEAFF. This rearrangement joins TRBV2 to TRBJ1-1; D gene unclear. Germline values: CDR1 SNHLY, CDR2 FYNNEI. V lost 7 bases to trimming and J lost 0 bases, with 9 bases between them. The CDR3 consists of 13 residues.

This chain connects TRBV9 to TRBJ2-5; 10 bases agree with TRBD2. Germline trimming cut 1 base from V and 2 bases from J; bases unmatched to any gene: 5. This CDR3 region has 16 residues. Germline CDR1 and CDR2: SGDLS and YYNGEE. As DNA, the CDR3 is TGTGCCAGCAGCGTAACAGCGGGAGGGCCACAAGAGACCCAGTACTTC. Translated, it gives CASSVTAGGPQETQYF.

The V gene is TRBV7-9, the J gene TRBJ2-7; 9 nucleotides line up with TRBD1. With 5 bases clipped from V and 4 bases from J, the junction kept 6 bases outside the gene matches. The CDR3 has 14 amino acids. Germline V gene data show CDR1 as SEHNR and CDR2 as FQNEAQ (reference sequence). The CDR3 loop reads CASSPGTGFYEQYF. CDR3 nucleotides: TGTGCCAGCAGCCCCGGGACAGGGTTTTACGAGCAGTACTTC.

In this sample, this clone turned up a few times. The CDR3 here is CASSLGAGGHEKLFF. CDR3 in DNA: TGTGCCAGCAGCTTGGGGGCAGGGGGACATGAAAAACTGTTTTTT. The chain uses TRBV5-5 and TRBJ1-4; 7 bases are a match to TRBD1. Germline trimming cut 0 bases from V and 6 bases from J; bases unmatched to any gene: 5. The germline gives CDR1 SGHKS, CDR2 YYEKEE (reference sequence). The CDR3 covers 15 residues.

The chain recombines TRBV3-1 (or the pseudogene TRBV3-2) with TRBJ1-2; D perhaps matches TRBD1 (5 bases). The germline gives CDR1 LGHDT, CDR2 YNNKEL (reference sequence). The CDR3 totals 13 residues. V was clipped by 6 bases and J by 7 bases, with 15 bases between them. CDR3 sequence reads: CASSPLDNAGYTF. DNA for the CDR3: TGTGCCAGCAGTCCCCTGGACAACGCTGGCTACACCTTC.

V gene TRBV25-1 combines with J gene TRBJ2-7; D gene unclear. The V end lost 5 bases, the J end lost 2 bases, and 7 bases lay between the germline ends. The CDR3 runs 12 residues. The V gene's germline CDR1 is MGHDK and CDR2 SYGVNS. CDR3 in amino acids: CASSSRAYEQYF. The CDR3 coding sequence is TGTGCCAGCAGTTCACGAGCCTACGAGCAGTACTTC.

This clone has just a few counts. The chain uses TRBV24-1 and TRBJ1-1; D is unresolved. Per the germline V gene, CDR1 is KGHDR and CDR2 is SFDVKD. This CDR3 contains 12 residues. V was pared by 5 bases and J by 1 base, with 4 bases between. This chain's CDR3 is CATSGGNTEAFF. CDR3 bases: TGTGCCACCAGTGGAGGGAACACTGAAGCTTTCTTT.

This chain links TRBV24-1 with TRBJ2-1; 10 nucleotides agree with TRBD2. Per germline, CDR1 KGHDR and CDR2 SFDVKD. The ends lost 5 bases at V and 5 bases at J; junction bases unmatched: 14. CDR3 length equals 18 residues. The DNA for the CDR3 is TGTGCCACCAGTGCAACCTTTGTTACTAGCGGGAACGACAATGAGCAGTTCTTC. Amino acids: CATSATFVTSGNDNEQFF.

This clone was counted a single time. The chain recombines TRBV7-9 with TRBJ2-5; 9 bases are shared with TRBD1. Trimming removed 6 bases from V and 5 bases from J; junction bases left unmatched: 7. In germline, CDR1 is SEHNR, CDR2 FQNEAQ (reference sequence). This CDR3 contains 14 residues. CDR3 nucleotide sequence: TGTGCCAGCAGTGACGGGACAGGGAGGGAGACCCAGTACTTC. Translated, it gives CASSDGTGRETQYF.

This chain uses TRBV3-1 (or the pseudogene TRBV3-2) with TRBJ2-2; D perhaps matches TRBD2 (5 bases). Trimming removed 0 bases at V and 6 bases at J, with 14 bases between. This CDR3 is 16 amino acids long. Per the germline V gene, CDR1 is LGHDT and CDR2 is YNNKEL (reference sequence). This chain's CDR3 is CASSQDLAPSPGELFF. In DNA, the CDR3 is TGTGCCAGCAGCCAAGATTTAGCGCCAAGCCCCGGGGAGCTGTTTTTT.

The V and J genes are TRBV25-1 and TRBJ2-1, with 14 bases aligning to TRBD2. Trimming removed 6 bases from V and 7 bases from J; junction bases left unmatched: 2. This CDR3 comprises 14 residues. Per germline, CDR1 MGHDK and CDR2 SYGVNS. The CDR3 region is CASSRLAGGNEQFF. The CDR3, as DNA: TGTGCCAGCAGCAGACTAGCGGGAGGGAATGAGCAGTTCTTC.

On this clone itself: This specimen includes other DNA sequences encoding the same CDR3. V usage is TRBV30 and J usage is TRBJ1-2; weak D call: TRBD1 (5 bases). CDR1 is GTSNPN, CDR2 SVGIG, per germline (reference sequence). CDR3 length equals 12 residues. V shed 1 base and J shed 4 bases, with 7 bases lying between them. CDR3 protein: CAWSGQGYGYTF. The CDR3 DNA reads TGTGCCTGGAGTGGCCAGGGCTATGGCTACACCTTC.

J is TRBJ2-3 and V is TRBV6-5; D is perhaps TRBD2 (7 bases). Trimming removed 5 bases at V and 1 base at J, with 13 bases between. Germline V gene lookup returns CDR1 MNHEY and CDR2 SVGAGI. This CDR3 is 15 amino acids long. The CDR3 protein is CASSPPGGRTDTQYF. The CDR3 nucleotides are TGTGCCAGCAGTCCCCCGGGGGGCCGCACAGATACGCAGTATTTT.

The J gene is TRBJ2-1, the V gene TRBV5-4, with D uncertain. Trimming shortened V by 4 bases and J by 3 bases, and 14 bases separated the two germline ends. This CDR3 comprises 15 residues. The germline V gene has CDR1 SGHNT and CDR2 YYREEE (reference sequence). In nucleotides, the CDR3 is TGTGCCAGCAGCATAAACCCTATCGACTACAATGAGCAGTTCTTC. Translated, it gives CASSINPIDYNEQFF.

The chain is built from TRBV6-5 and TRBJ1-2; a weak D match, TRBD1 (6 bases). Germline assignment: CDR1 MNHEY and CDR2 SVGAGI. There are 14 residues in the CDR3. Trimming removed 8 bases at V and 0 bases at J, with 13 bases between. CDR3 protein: CASSSTGTNYGYTF. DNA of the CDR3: TGTGCCAGCTCGTCTACAGGGACTAACTATGGCTACACCTTC.

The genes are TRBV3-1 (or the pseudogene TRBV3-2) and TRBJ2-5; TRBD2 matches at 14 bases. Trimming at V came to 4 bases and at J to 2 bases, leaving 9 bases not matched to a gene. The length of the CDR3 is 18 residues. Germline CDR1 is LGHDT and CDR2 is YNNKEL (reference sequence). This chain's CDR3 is CASSRRKTSGGAQETQYF. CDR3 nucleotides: TGTGCCAGCAGCCGACGAAAGACTAGCGGGGGGGCGCAAGAGACCCAGTACTTC.

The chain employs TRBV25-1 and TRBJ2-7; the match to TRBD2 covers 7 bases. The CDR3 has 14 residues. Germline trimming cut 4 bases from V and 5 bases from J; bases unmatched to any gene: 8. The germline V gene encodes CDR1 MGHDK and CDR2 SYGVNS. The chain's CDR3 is CASSAGLGFDEQYF. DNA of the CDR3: TGTGCCAGCAGTGCCGGACTAGGATTCGACGAGCAGTACTTC.